This TCR beta chain derives from a study of blood T cell dynamics during melanoma immunotherapy. Time point described: week 3, after first cycle of checkpoint inhibitor. Disease control meant complete response, partial response or stable disease at 12 weeks. Comment on this clone: Its matching antigen is unknown.

Study outcomes and limitations: The study could not tell melanoma-specific clones from general immune activation.

Sequenced by immunoSEQ multiplex PCR; TCRdb stores in-frame clones only, minus some. The sample contains approximately 15,000 clones, about 90% of which appear only once. Losses at the gene ends were 3 bases for V and 8 bases for J; bases not matched to a gene: 6. The CDR3 is made up of 15 amino acids. CDR1 and CDR2 from the germline V gene are MDHEN and SYDVKM. The chain carries TRBV28 and TRBJ1-4; 10 bases are a match to TRBD1. This TCR derives from a human donor with melanoma. The sequenced sample was blood, obtained from a patient treated with checkpoint blockade. In nucleotides, the CDR3 is TGTGCCAGCAGTTTCACCCGGACAGGGGGGGAAAAACTGTTTTTT. Protein product: CASSFTRTGGEKLFF.